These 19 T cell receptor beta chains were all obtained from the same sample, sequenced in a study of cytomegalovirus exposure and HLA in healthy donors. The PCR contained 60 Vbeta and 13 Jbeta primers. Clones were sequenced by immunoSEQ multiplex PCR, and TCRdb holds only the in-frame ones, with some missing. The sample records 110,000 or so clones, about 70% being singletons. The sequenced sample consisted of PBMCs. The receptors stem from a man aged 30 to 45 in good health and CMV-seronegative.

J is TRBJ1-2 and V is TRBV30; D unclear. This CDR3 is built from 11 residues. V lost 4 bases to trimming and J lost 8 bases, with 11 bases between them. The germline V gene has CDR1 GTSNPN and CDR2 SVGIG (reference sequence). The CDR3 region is CAWTEGRGYTF. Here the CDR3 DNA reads TGTGCCTGGACGGAAGGGAGAGGCTACACCTTC.

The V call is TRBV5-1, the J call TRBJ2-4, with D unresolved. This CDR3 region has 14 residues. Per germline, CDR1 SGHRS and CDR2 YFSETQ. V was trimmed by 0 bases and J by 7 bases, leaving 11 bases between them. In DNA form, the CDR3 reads TGCGCCAGCAGCTTGGGCGGCCAAGGCAACATTCAGTACTTC. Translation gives CASSLGGQGNIQYF. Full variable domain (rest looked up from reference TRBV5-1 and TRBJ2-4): KAGVTQTPRYLIKTRGQQVTLSCSPISGHRSVSWYQQTPGQGLQFLFEYFSETQRNKGNFPGRFSGRQFSNSRSEMNVSTLELGDSALYLCASSLGGQGNIQYFGAGTRLSVL.

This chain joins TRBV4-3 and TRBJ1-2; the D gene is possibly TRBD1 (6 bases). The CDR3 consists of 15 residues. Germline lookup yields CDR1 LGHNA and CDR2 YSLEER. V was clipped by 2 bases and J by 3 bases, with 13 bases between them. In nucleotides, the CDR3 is TGCGCCAGCAGCCAAAGGACAGAAAACCACTATGGCTACACCTTC. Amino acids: CASSQRTENHYGYTF.

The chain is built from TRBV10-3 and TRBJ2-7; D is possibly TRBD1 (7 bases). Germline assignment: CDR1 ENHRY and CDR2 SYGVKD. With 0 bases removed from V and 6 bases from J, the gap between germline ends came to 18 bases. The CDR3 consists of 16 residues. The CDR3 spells CAISESGGTVRVEQYF. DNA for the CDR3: TGTGCCATCAGTGAGTCAGGGGGGACAGTACGGGTCGAGCAGTACTTC.

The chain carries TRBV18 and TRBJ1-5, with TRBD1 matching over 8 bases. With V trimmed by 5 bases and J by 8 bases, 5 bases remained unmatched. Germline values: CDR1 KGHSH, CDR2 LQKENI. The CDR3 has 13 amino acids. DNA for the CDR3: TGTGCCAGCTCAGGGCAGGGACAGGAGCCCCAGCATTTT. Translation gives CASSGQGQEPQHF. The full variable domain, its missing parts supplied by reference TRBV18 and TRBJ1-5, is NAGVMQNPRHLVRRRGQEARLRCSPMKGHSHVYWYRQLPEEGLKFMVYLQKENIIDESGMPKERFSAEFPKEGPSILRIQQVVRGDSAAYFCASSGQGQEPQHFGDGTRLSIL.

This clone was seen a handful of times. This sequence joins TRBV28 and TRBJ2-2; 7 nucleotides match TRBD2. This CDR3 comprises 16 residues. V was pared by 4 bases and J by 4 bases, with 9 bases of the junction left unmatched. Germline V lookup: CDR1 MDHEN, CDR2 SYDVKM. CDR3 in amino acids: CASSSVRGVGTGELFF. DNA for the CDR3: TGTGCCAGCAGTTCCGTCCGGGGGGTGGGCACCGGGGAGCTGTTTTTT.

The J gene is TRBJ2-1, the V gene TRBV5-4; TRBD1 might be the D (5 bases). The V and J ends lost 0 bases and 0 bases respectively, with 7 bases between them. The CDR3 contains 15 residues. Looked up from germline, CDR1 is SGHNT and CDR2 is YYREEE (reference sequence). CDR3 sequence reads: CASSLGTPSYNEQFF. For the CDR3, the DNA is TGTGCCAGCAGCTTGGGGACACCCTCCTACAATGAGCAGTTCTTC.

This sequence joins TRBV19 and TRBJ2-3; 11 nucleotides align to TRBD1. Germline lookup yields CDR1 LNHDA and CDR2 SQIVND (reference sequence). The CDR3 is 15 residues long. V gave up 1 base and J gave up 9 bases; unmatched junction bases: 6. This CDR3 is CASSIGTGGAETQYF. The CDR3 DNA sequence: TGTGCCAGTAGTATAGGGACAGGGGGCGCGGAGACGCAGTATTTT.

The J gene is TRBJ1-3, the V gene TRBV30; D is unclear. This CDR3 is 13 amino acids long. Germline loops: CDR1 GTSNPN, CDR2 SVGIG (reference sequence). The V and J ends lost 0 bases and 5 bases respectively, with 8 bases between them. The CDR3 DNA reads TGTGCCTGGAGTGTGGGCAGCCGAAACACCATATATTTT. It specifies CAWSVGSRNTIYF.

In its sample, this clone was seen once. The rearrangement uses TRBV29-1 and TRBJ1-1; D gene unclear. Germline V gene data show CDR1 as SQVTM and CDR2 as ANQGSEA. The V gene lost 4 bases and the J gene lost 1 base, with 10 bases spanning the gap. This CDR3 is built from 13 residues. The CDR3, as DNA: TGCAGCGTTGTTTCCGGGGAGAACACTGAAGCTTTCTTT. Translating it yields CSVVSGENTEAFF.

DNA of the CDR3: TGTGCCATCTCAGGGCGGGACAGTCTCTACGAGCAGTACTTC. Its protein is CAISGRDSLYEQYF. V gene TRBV5-4 combines with J gene TRBJ2-7, with D perhaps matching TRBD1 (7 bases). Germline V gives CDR1 SGHNT, CDR2 YYREEE (reference sequence). V was trimmed by 9 bases and J by 3 bases, leaving 19 bases between them. This CDR3 is 14 amino acids long.

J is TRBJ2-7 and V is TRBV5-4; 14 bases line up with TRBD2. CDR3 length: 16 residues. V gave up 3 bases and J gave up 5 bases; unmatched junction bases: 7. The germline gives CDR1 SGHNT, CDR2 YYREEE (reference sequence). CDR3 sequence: CASSSRTSGRKHEQYF. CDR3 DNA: TGTGCCAGCAGCTCAAGGACTAGCGGGAGGAAACACGAGCAGTACTTC.

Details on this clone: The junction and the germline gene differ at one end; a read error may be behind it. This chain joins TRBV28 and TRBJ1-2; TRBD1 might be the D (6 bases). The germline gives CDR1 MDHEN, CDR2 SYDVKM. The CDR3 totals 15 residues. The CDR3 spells CASSLYGGPSYDYTF. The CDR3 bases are TGTGCCAGCAGTTTATACGGGGGGCCAAGCTATGACTACACCTTC.

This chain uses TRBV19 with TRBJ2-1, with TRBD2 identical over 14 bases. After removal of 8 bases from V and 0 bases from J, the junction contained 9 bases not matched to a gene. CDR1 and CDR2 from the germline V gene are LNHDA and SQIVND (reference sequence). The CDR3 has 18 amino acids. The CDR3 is CASRGLAGGQSSYNEQFF. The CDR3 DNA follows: TGTGCCAGTCGAGGACTAGCGGGAGGCCAAAGCTCCTACAATGAGCAGTTCTTC.

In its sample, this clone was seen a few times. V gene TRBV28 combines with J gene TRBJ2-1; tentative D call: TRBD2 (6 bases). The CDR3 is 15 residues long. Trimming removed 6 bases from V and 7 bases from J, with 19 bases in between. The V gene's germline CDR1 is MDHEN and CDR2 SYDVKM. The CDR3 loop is CASSIPPGAENEQFF. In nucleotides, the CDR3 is TGTGCCAGCAGCATACCCCCGGGAGCCGAAAATGAGCAGTTCTTC.

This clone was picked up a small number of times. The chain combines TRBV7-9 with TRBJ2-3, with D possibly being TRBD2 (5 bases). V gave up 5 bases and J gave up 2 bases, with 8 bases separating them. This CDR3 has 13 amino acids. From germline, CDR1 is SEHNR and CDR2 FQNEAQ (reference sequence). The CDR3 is CASSPRDTDTQYF. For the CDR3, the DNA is TGTGCCAGCAGCCCGAGGGACACAGATACGCAGTATTTT.

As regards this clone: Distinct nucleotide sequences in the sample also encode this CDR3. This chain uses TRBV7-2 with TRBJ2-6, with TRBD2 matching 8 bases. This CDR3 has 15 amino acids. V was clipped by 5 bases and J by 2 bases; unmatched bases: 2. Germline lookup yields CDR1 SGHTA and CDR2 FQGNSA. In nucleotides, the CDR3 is TGTGCCAGCAGCCCCGGGGGGGCTGGGGCCAACGTCCTGACTTTC. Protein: CASSPGGAGANVLTF.

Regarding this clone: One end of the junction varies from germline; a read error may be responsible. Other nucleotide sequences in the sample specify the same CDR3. The CDR3 bases are TGCGCCAGCAGCCAAGATTTGCGTGGGAGTGAAAAGCTGTTTTTT. Its translation is CASSQDLRGSEKLFF. The V and J genes are TRBV4-3 and TRBJ1-4; no clear D. Germline V CDR1 and CDR2: LGHNA, YSLEER. The CDR3 sequence is 15 residues long.

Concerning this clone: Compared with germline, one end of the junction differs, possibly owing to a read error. CDR3 region: CASSPSGLNGKLFF. CDR3 coding DNA: TGTGCCAGCTCTCCGAGCGGACTTAATGGAAAACTGTTTTTT. V gene TRBV6-6 combines with J gene TRBJ1-4; D unresolved. Germline CDR1 MNHNY, CDR2 SVGAGI (reference sequence). The CDR3 runs 14 residues.